One sample yielded the 4 T cell receptor beta chains listed below, sequenced in a study of T cell changes during pregnancy in multiple sclerosis. Assay: immunoSEQ multiplex PCR; the TCRdb copy retains only in-frame clones and omits some. The repertoire consists of some 52,000 clones, with approximately 92% occurring once and the leading ten covering 0.25%. The specimen was CD4+ T cells from peripheral blood mononuclear cells, collected in the third trimester of pregnancy. These receptors came from a female donor with multiple sclerosis, enrolled in a pregnancy study.

CDR3 protein: CASSLTGTRGGYTF. The CDR3 nucleotides are TGTGCCAGCAGTTTAACGGGGACACGGGGTGGCTACACCTTC. V is TRBV28 and J is TRBJ1-2, with D tentatively TRBD1 (6 bases). Germline CDR1 reads MDHEN; CDR2 reads SYDVKM. Trimming removed 2 bases from V and 7 bases from J, with 14 bases in between. This CDR3 region has 14 residues.

This chain links TRBV7-2 with TRBJ2-5; the D gene is possibly TRBD2 (5 bases). CDR3 length: 15 amino acids. V was clipped by 3 bases and J by 7 bases, with 18 bases between them. The germline gives CDR1 SGHTA, CDR2 FQGNSA. CDR3 residues: CASSLGGSGGGTQYF. CDR3 sequence (DNA): TGTGCCAGCAGCTTGGGTGGAAGCGGCGGTGGGACCCAGTACTTC.

V is TRBV30 and J is TRBJ1-4; TRBD1 might be the D (6 bases). Per germline, CDR1 GTSNPN and CDR2 SVGIG (reference sequence). This CDR3 comprises 12 residues. The ends were cut back, 0 bases at V and 8 bases at J, with 7 bases in the middle. CDR3 DNA sequence: TGTGCCTGGAGTGTAGGGGGAGAAAAACTGTTTTTT. This gives the protein CAWSVGGEKLFF.

V gene TRBV19 combines with J gene TRBJ2-2; 12 nucleotides align to TRBD2. Germline trimming cut 7 bases from V and 7 bases from J; bases unmatched to any gene: 7. The CDR3 runs 15 residues. Germline V gene sequence: CDR1 LNHDA, CDR2 SQIVND (reference sequence). In DNA, the CDR3 is TGTGCCAGTACCTCGACTAGCGGGAGTCACGGGGAGCTGTTTTTT. Translation gives CASTSTSGSHGELFF.